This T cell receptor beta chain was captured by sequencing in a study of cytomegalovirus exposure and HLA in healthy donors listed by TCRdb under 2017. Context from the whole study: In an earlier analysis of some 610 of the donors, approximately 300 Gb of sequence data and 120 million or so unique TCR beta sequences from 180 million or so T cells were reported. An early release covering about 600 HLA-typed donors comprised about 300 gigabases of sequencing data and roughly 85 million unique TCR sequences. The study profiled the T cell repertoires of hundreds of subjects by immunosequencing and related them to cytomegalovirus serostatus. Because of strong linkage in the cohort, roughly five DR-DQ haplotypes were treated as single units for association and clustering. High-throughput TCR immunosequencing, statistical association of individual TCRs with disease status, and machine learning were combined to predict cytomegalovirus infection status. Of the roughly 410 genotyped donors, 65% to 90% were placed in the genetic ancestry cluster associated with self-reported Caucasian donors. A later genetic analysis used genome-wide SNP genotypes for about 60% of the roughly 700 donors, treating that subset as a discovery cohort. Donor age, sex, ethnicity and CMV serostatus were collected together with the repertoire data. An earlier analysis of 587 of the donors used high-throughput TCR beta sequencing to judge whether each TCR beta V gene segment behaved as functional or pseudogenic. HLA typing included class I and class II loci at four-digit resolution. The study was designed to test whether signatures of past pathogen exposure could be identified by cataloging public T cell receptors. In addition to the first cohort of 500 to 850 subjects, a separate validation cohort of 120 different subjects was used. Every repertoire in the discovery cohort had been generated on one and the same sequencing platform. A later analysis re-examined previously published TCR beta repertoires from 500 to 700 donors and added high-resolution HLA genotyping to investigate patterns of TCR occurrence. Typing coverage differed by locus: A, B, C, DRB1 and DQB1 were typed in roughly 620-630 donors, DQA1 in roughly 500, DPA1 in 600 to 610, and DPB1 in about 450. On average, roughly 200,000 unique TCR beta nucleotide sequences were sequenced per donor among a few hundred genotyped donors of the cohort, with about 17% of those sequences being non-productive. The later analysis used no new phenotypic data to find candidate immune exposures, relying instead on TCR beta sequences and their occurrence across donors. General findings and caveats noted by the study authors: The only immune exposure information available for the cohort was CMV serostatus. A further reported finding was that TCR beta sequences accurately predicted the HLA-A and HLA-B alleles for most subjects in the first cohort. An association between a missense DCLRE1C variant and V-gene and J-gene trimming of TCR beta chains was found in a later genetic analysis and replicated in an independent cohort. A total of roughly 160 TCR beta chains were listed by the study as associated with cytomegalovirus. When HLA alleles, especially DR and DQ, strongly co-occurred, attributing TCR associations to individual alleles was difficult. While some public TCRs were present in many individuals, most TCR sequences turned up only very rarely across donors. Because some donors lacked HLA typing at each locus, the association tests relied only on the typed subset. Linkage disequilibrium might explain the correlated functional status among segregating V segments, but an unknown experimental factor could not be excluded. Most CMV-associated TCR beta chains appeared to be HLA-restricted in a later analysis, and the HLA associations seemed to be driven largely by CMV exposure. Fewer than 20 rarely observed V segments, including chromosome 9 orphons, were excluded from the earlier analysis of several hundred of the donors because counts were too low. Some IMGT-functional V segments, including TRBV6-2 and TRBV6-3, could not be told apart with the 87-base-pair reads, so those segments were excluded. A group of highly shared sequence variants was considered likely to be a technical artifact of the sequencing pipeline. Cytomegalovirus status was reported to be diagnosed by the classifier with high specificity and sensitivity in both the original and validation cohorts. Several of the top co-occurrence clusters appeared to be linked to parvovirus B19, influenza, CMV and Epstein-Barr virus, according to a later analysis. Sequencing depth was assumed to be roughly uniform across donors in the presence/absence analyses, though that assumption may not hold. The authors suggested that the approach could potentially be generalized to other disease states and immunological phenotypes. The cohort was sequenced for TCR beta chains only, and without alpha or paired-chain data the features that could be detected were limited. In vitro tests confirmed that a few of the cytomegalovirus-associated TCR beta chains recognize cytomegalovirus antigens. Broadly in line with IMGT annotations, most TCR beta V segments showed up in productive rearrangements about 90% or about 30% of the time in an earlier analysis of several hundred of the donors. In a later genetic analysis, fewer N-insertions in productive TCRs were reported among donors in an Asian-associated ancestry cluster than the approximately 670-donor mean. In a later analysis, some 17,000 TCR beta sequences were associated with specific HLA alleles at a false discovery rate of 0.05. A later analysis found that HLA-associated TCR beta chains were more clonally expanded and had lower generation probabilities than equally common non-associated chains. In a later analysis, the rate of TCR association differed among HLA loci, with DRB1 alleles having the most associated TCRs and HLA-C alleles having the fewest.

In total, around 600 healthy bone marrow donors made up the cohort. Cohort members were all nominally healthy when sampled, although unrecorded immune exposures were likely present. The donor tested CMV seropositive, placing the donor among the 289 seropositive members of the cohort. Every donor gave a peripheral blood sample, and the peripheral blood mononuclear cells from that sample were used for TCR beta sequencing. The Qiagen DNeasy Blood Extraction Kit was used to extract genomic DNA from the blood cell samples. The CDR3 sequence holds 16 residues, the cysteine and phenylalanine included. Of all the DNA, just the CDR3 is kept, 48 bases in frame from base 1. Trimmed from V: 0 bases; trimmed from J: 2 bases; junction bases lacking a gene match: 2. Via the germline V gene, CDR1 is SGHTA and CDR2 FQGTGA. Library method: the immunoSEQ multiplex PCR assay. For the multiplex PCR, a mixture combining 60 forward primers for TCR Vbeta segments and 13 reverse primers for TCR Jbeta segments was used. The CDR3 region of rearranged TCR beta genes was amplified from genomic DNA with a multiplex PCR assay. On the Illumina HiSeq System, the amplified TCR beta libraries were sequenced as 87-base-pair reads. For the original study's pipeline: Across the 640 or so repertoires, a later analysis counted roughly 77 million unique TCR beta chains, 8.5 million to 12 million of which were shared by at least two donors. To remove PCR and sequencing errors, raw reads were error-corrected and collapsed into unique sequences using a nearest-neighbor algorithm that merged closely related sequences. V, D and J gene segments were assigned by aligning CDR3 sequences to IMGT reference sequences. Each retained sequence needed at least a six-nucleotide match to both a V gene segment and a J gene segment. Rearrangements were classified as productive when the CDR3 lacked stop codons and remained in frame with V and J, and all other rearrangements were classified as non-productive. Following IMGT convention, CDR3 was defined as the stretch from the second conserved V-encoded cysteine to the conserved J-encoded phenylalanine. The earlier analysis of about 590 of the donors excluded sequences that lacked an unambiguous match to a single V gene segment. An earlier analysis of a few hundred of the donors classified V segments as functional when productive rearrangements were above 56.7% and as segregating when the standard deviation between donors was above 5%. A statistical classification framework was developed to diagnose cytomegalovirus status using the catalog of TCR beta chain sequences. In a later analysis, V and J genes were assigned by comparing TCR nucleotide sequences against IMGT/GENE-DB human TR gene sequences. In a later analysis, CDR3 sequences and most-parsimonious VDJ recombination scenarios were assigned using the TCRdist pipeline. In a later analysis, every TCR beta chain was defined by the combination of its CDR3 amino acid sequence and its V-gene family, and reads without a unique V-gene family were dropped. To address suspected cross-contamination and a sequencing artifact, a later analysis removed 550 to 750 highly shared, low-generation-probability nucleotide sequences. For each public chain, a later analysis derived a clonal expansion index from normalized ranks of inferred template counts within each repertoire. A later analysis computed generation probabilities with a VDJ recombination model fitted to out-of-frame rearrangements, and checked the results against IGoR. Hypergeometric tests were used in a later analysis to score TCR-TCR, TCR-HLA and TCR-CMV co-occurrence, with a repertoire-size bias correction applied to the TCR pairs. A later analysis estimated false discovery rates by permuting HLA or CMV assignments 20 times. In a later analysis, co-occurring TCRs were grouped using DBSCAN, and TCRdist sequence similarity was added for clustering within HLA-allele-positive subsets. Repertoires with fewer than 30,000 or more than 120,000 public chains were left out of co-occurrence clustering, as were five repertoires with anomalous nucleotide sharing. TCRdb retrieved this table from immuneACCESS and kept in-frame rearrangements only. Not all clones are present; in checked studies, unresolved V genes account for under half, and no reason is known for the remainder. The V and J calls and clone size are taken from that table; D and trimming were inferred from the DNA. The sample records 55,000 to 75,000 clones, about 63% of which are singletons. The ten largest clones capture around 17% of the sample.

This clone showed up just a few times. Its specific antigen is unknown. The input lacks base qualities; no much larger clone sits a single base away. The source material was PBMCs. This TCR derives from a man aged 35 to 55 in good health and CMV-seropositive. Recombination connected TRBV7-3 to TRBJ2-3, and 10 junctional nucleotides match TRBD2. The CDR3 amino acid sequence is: CASSLTSGGNTDTQYF. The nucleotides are TGTGCCAGCAGCTTAACTAGCGGGGGGAACACAGATACGCAGTATTTT.